The 7 T cell receptor beta chains below were found in one sample sequenced in a study of shared clonotypes between healthy human individuals. TCRdb's table, derived via immunoSEQ multiplex PCR, lists solely in-frame clones and lacks some. The sample carries roughly 2.4 million clones, 95% recorded once. Material for sequencing was naive CD4+ T cells sorted from blood. Subset specified: CD45RA+ positively selected. The receptors stem from a young man in good health.

The gene calls are TRBV4-1 and TRBJ1-2; D is unclear. From germline, CDR1 is MGHRA and CDR2 YSYEKL. Trimming stripped 1 base from V and 4 bases from J, with 7 bases between. This CDR3 comprises 13 residues. CDR3 in DNA: TGCGCCAGCAGCCAAGGGTCAGCCTATGGCTACACCTTC. Translation gives CASSQGSAYGYTF.

This sequence joins TRBV27 and TRBJ2-3; 9 bases match TRBD1. V dropped 6 bases and J dropped 4; count of bases not matched to a gene: 8. The CDR3 contains 15 residues. Per germline, CDR1 MNHEY and CDR2 SMNVEV (reference sequence). CDR3 in amino acids: CASRDRGFGADTQYF. The CDR3 region has the DNA TGTGCCAGCAGGGACAGGGGATTTGGCGCAGATACGCAGTATTTT.

The chain couples TRBV4-1 to TRBJ1-5; maybe TRBD1 (5 bases). V gave up 3 bases and J gave up 3 bases, with 15 bases separating them. This CDR3 region has 16 residues. CDR1 is MGHRA and CDR2 is YSYEKL in the germline V gene. CDR3 residues: CASSQYRLRDNQPQHF. CDR3 bases: TGCGCCAGCAGCCAGTACAGGTTGAGGGACAATCAGCCCCAGCATTTT.

This sequence joins TRBV11-3 and TRBJ2-1; D is unclear. The germline V gene encodes CDR1 SGHNT and CDR2 YENEEA. With 1 base removed from V and 7 bases from J, the gap between germline ends came to 8 bases. The CDR3 loop spans 13 amino acids. The CDR3 sequence is CASSLVSVNEQFF. In nucleotides, the CDR3 is TGTGCCAGCAGCTTAGTTTCAGTGAATGAGCAGTTCTTC.

This rearrangement joins TRBV29-1 to TRBJ1-1; the match to TRBD1 covers 8 bases. V dropped 4 bases and J dropped 3; count of bases not matched to a gene: 4. This CDR3 is built from 13 residues. Germline values: CDR1 SQVTM, CDR2 ANQGSEA. CDR3 amino acids: CSVGKQGDTEAFF. CDR3 nucleotide sequence: TGCAGCGTTGGAAAACAGGGGGACACTGAAGCTTTCTTT.

The rearrangement links TRBV30 to TRBJ2-7; maybe TRBD2 (6 bases). The V gene lost 8 bases and the J gene lost 0 bases, with 20 bases spanning the gap. The germline V gene encodes CDR1 GTSNPN and CDR2 SVGIG (reference sequence). CDR3 length: 15 amino acids. The chain's CDR3 is CAAGPWDSNSYEQYF. CDR3 nucleotides: TGTGCCGCGGGACCTTGGGACTCCAACTCCTACGAGCAGTACTTC.

The chain carries TRBV20-1 and TRBJ2-7; a possible D gene is TRBD1 (5 bases). The germline V gene encodes CDR1 DFQATT and CDR2 SNEGSKA (reference sequence). The V gene lost 5 bases and the J gene lost 6 bases, with 11 bases spanning the gap. The CDR3 is 11 amino acids. The CDR3 bases are TGCAGTGCTGACCAGGGCGGCGAGCAGTACTTC. It codes for CSADQGGEQYF.